This is a list of T cell receptor beta chains from one sample in a study of blood T cells in healthy people across ages. TCRdb re-called the 5' RACE reads through MiXCR, storing one row per CDR3 protein. The sample has around 1,600,000 distinct CDR3 sequences, less than 45% seen once; the top ten hold around 4%. What was sequenced was blood. The receptors shown here come from a woman under 30 in good health. Both conserved end residues are part of each CDR3. Expanded clones are given a class, and other clones once, few, many or no size at all.

abundance: few; v_gene: TRBV28; CDR3aa: CASSLRRELYEQYF
abundance: few; v_gene: TRBV5-6; CDR3aa: CASSQAPPLGGYTF
abundance: few; v_gene: TRBV11-1; CDR3aa: CASSSYGGAYNEQFF
abundance: .; v_gene: TRBV4-2; CDR3aa: CASGTSGSQDTQYF
abundance: once; v_gene: TRBV6-2/TRBV6-3; CDR3aa: CASSYNQGRKLFF
abundance: few; v_gene: TRBV20-1; CDR3aa: CSARDRRSPDTQYF
abundance: .; v_gene: TRBV11-2; CDR3aa: CASSLVGQGSTVAFF
abundance: few; v_gene: TRBV9; CDR3aa: CASSVEAETQYF
abundance: few; v_gene: TRBV24-1; CDR3aa: CATSERGVTDTQYF
abundance: .; v_gene: TRBV3-1; CDR3aa: CASSLLPQSSYNEQFF
abundance: .; v_gene: TRBV4-3; CDR3aa: CASSQDYQGVSYTF
abundance: .; v_gene: TRBV29-1; CDR3aa: CSAGTDIYEQYF
abundance: .; v_gene: TRBV4-2; CDR3aa: CASSQDPGSGSLNEQFF
abundance: few; v_gene: TRBV20-1; CDR3aa: CSVDRSGTISGEQFF
abundance: .; v_gene: TRBV14; CDR3aa: CASRAQVYNEQFF
abundance: few; v_gene: TRBV30; CDR3aa: CAWSVGLRRYF
abundance: .; v_gene: TRBV6-6; CDR3aa: CASSYSAAAEQFF
abundance: few; v_gene: TRBV7-7; CDR3aa: CASSLHLGQYNEQFF
abundance: .; v_gene: TRBV14; CDR3aa: CASSQVRGLNTEAFF
abundance: .; v_gene: TRBV9; CDR3aa: CASSVTGTSIYEQYF
abundance: few; v_gene: TRBV28; CDR3aa: CASSLTLQQYF
abundance: few; v_gene: TRBV4-2; CDR3aa: CASSQETAGLNQPQHF
abundance: .; v_gene: TRBV12-3/TRBV12-4; CDR3aa: CASSWGQGGSPLHF
abundance: once; v_gene: TRBV9; CDR3aa: CASSVEGDNYNEQYF
abundance: .; v_gene: TRBV12-3/TRBV12-4; CDR3aa: CASLVPGTDTQYF
abundance: .; v_gene: TRBV9; CDR3aa: CASTQGGLTDTQYF
abundance: .; v_gene: TRBV6-5; CDR3aa: CASSLTGGGNEKLFF
abundance: .; v_gene: TRBV29-1; CDR3aa: CSVLRQGIHNEQFF
abundance: .; v_gene: TRBV7-9; CDR3aa: CASSLGRLESQPQHF
abundance: .; v_gene: TRBV4-2; CDR3aa: CASSPVQDGSGYTF
abundance: .; v_gene: TRBV7-3; CDR3aa: CASSARTGGTGELFF
abundance: .; v_gene: TRBV4-2; CDR3aa: CASSINEGTDHGYTF
abundance: few; v_gene: TRBV20-1; CDR3aa: CSARTQGNGYTF
abundance: .; v_gene: TRBV2; CDR3aa: CASSSPGAIRAQYF
abundance: once; v_gene: TRBV29-1; CDR3aa: CSVEGQGVGEAFF
abundance: .; v_gene: TRBV7-2; CDR3aa: CASSLVSGKSYEQYF
abundance: .; v_gene: TRBV7-6; CDR3aa: CANSPGGGYTQYF
abundance: .; v_gene: TRBV5-4; CDR3aa: CASSLATGLSPLHF
abundance: .; v_gene: TRBV19; CDR3aa: CASGSPGYEQYF
abundance: .; v_gene: TRBV7-2; CDR3aa: CASSDPYWVKEQYF
abundance: .; v_gene: TRBV7-9; CDR3aa: CASSQPGRANTGELFF
abundance: once; v_gene: TRBV15; CDR3aa: CAIRGGQGAGNEQYF
abundance: few; v_gene: TRBV7-9; CDR3aa: CASSSTRLYYEQYF
abundance: .; v_gene: TRBV5-6; CDR3aa: CASSLNRGDYGYTF
abundance: few; v_gene: TRBV7-2; CDR3aa: CASHPGTTYEQYF
abundance: .; v_gene: TRBV6-1; CDR3aa: CASTYSGLSYEQYF
abundance: .; v_gene: TRBV27; CDR3aa: CASSKKAGGPHEQYF
abundance: .; v_gene: TRBV12-3/TRBV12-4; CDR3aa: CASSPLSGLNTEAFF
abundance: many; v_gene: TRBV12-5; CDR3aa: CASAVADTQYF
abundance: .; v_gene: TRBV9; CDR3aa: CASSVGGDNQPQHF
abundance: .; v_gene: TRBV25-1; CDR3aa: CATWGPDTGELFF
abundance: .; v_gene: TRBV12-3/TRBV12-4; CDR3aa: CASTQGEQPQHF
abundance: .; v_gene: TRBV28; CDR3aa: CASSSPSGGTGELFF
abundance: .; v_gene: TRBV14; CDR3aa: CASSQKANTEAFF
abundance: .; v_gene: TRBV27; CDR3aa: CASSISDTAFETQYF
abundance: .; v_gene: TRBV7-8; CDR3aa: CASSSSFGTFQETQYF
abundance: few; v_gene: TRBV6-6; CDR3aa: CASSYPETGDNYGYTF